These 14 T cell receptor beta chains share one sample of origin, sequenced in a study of blood T cell repertoires in COVID-19. This table comes from immunoSEQ multiplex PCR, and its TCRdb copy is limited to in-frame clones, with some not included. The sample consists of over 350,000 clones, just under 90% of them appearing once. Sequenced: PBMCs or T cells enriched from blood (not recorded which). These receptors were collected from a woman between 45 and 65 years old who had recovered from COVID-19.

The sample holds one count of this clone. This chain joins TRBV7-9 and TRBJ1-4, with TRBD1 matching over 8 bases. This CDR3 comprises 14 residues. Germline CDR1 SEHNR, CDR2 FQNEAQ (reference sequence). V lost 4 bases and J lost 6; bases outside the gene matches: 4. CDR3 DNA: TGTGCCAGCAGCTCGACAGGGGAGTATGAAAAACTGTTTTTT. This codes for CASSSTGEYEKLFF.

The chain is built from TRBV5-1 and TRBJ2-5; TRBD1 matches at 7 bases. V was pared by 3 bases and J by 1 base, with 3 bases of the junction left unmatched. There are 14 residues in the CDR3. Germline-derived CDR1 and CDR2 are SGHRS and YFSETQ. CDR3 DNA: TGCGCCAGCAGCTGGGACAGCCCCCAAGAGACCCAGTACTTC. Its translation is CASSWDSPQETQYF.

The rearrangement joins TRBV7-2 to TRBJ1-2, with D uncertain. CDR1 is SGHTA, CDR2 FQGNSA, per germline. V was trimmed by 5 bases and J by 8 bases, leaving 18 bases between them. This CDR3 has 14 residues. The CDR3 is CASSQGGVFWGYTF. The CDR3 region has the DNA TGTGCCAGCAGCCAAGGCGGGGTTTTTTGGGGCTACACCTTC.

The chain is built from TRBV11-2 and TRBJ2-7; 8 bases match TRBD2. Unmatched junction bases numbered 11, after V lost 4 bases and J lost 6 bases. Germline lookup yields CDR1 SGHAT and CDR2 FQNNGV. The CDR3 spans 15 residues. This chain's CDR3 is CASSYPRGGASEQYF. The CDR3 DNA reads as TGTGCCAGCAGCTACCCCCGGGGGGGAGCATCCGAGCAGTACTTC.

The chain recombines TRBV4-2 with TRBJ2-2, with D perhaps matching TRBD1 (6 bases). The CDR3 consists of 15 residues. The V gene lost 3 bases and the J gene lost 0 bases, with 8 bases spanning the gap. Germline CDR1 LGHNA, CDR2 YNFKEQ. The CDR3 nucleotides are TGTGCCAGCAGCCAGAACAGGGCGAACACCGGGGAGCTGTTTTTT. Protein product: CASSQNRANTGELFF.

The chain's CDR3 is CASTSGPQGDRVQIQFF. In DNA form, the CDR3 reads TGCGCCAGCACCTCCGGACCCCAGGGGGATCGCGTTCAGATCCAGTTCTTC. The chain links TRBV5-1 to TRBJ2-1, with TRBD1 identical over 7 bases. Per the germline V gene, CDR1 is SGHRS and CDR2 is YFSETQ. V lost 6 bases and J lost 13; bases outside the gene matches: 25. The CDR3 has 17 amino acids.

The gene calls are TRBV30 and TRBJ1-5, with D possibly being TRBD1 (6 bases). The CDR3 totals 11 residues. The V end was cut by 0 bases, the J end by 11 bases, with 8 bases between. CDR1 is GTSNPN and CDR2 is SVGIG in the germline V gene (reference sequence). CDR3 region: CAWSVGGAQHF. The CDR3 nucleotides read TGTGCCTGGAGTGTAGGGGGGGCCCAGCATTTT.

With respect to this clone: One end of the junction fails to match germline, which may point to a read error. V is TRBV4-1 and J is TRBJ2-5; TRBD1 is a possible D gene (6 bases). Germline-derived CDR1 and CDR2 are MGHRA and YSYEKL. The CDR3 is 15 amino acids. CDR3 in amino acids: CASSQRSRTEEAQYF. The CDR3 nucleotides read TGCGCCAGCAGCCAAAGGTCCCGGACAGAAGAGGCCCAGTACTTC.

The V gene is TRBV2, the J gene TRBJ1-4; D perhaps matches TRBD1 (5 bases). V shed 6 bases and J shed 8 bases, with 22 bases lying between them. Germline V CDR1 and CDR2: SNHLY, FYNNEI. This CDR3 is built from 16 residues. CDR3 DNA: TGTGCCAGCAGGGCTACAACCGGGGGGAAAGGCGAAAAACTGTTTTTT. Amino acid sequence: CASRATTGGKGEKLFF.

V usage is TRBV7-9 and J usage is TRBJ1-5; unclear D gene. Germline loops: CDR1 SEHNR, CDR2 FQNEAQ (reference sequence). The ends were cut back, 5 bases at V and 3 bases at J, with 11 bases in the middle. CDR3 size: 14 residues. The CDR3 protein is CASSDRETNQPQHF. The CDR3 DNA is TGTGCCAGCAGCGATAGGGAGACCAATCAGCCCCAGCATTTT.

The chain employs TRBV13 and TRBJ1-6; D remains ambiguous. Germline V CDR1 and CDR2: PRHDT, FYEKMQ (reference sequence). The CDR3 is 12 amino acids. V lost 8 bases and J 10 bases, leaving 12 bases between the germline ends. The CDR3 spells CASSREDSPLHF. The CDR3 coding sequence is TGTGCCAGCTCGAGGGAGGACTCACCCCTCCACTTT.

The CDR3 DNA follows: TGTGCCTCCAAGAGGACGGAGGGGGGGGAGACCCAGTACTTC. Encoded protein: CASKRTEGGETQYF. The chain has TRBV10-3 and TRBJ2-5; tentatively, D is TRBD2 (7 bases). Germline CDR1 and CDR2: ENHRY and SYGVKD. The CDR3 contains 14 residues. The ends were cut back, 11 bases at V and 5 bases at J, with 21 bases in the middle.

V is TRBV7-2 and J is TRBJ2-1, with 7 bases identical to TRBD1. V dropped 3 bases and J dropped 7; count of bases not matched to a gene: 3. The germline V gene has CDR1 SGHTA and CDR2 FQGNSA. This CDR3 is built from 13 residues. The CDR3 sequence is CASSFTGDNEQFF. The CDR3 DNA reads TGTGCCAGCAGCTTTACAGGGGATAATGAGCAGTTCTTC.

V usage is TRBV28 and J usage is TRBJ2-3; 11 bases match TRBD2. CDR1 and CDR2 (germline): MDHEN, SYDVKM. This CDR3 has 18 amino acids. V lost 2 bases, J lost 2 bases, and 9 bases stayed unmatched. CDR3 amino acids: CASSLPLAGGLDTDTQYF. CDR3 coding DNA: TGTGCCAGCAGTTTACCCTTAGCGGGGGGGCTTGACACAGATACGCAGTATTTT.